This record covers a single T cell receptor beta chain. The antigen is unknown. The sample originates from a study of shared clonotypes between healthy human individuals. General study points: Collection of samples was limited to blood; tissue repertoires likely differ.

The V gene end was trimmed by 1 base and the J gene end by 3 bases; junction bases not matched to a gene: 2. This CDR3 spans 15 amino acids. Per the germline V gene, CDR1 is LNHDA and CDR2 is SQIVND (reference sequence). Unsorted samples relied on about 86 million PBMCs, which served as the source of genomic DNA. Each subset's genomic DNA was split evenly across several immunoSEQ plates. Method: immunoSEQ multiplex PCR; TCRdb's copy keeps in-frame clones and lacks some. The sample contains about 460,000 clones, roughly four fifths of which appear only once. The specimen was PBMCs. The rearrangement links TRBV19 to TRBJ2-7; 11 bases map to TRBD1. The clonotype comes from a woman aged 35 to 49 in good health. Some clones in this sample may be carry-over from other donors' samples. DNA for the CDR3: TGTGCCAGTAGTATAGGCGGGACAGGGGGCTACGAGCAGTACTTC. Protein sequence: CASSIGGTGGYEQYF.